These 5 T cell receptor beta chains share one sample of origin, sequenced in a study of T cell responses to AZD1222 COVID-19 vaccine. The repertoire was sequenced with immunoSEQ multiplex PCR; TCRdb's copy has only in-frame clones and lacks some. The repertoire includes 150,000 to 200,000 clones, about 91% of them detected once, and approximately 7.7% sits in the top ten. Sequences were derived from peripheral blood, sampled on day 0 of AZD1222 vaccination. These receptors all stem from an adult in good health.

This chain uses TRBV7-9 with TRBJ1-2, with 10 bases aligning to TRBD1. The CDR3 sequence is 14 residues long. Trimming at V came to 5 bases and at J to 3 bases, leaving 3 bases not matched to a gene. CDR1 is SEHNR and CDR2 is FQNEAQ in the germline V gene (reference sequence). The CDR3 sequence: CASSQDRGDYGYTF. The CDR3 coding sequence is TGTGCCAGCAGCCAGGACAGGGGGGACTATGGCTACACCTTC.

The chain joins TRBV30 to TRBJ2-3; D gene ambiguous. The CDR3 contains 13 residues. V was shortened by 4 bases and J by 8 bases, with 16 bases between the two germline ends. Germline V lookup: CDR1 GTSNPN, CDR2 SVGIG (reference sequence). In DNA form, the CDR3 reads TGTGCCTGGACGGGCCTACACGGTCCTACGCAGTATTTT. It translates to CAWTGLHGPTQYF. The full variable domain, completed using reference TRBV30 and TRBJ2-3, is SQTIHQWPATLVQPVGSPLSLECTVEGTSNPNLYWYRQAAGRGLQLLFYSVGIGQISSEVPQNLSASRPQDRQFILSSKKLLLSDSGFYLCAWTGLHGPTQYFGPGTRLTVL.

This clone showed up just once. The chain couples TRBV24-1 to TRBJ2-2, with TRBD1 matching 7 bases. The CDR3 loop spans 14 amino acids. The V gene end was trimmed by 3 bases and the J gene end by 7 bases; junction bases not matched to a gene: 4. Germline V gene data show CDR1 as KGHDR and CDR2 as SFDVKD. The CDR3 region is CATSDRQGLGELFF. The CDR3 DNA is TGTGCCACCAGTGATCGACAGGGTCTCGGGGAGCTGTTTTTT.

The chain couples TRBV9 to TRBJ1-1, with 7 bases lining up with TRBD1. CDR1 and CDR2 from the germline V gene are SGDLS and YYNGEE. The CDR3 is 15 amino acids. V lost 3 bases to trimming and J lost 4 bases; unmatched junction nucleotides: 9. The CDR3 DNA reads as TGTGCCAGCAGCGCCAACAGGGGACGGGGCACTGAAGCTTTCTTT. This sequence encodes CASSANRGRGTEAFF.

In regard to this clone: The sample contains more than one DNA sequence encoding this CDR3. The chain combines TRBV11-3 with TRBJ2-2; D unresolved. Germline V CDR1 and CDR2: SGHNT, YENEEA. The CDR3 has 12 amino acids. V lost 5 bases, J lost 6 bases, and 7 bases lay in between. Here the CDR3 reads CASSPGPGELFF. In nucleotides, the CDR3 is TGTGCCAGCAGCCCAGGCCCCGGGGAGCTGTTTTTT.